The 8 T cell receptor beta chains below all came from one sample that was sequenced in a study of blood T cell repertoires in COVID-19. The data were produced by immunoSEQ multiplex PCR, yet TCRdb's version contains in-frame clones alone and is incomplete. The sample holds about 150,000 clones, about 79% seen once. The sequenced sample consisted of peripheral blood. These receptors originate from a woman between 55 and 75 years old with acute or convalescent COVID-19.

This CDR3 reads CASSLQGWGEKLFF. DNA for the CDR3: TGTGCCAGCAGTTTACAGGGCTGGGGTGAAAAACTGTTTTTT. This sequence joins TRBV27 and TRBJ1-4; TRBD1 might be the D (5 bases). The CDR3 runs 14 residues. V was clipped by 2 bases and J by 7 bases, with 11 bases between them. Germline loops: CDR1 MNHEY, CDR2 SMNVEV (reference sequence). The whole variable domain, filled in from reference TRBV27 and TRBJ1-4, reads EAQVTQNPRYLITVTGKKLTVTCSQNMNHEYMSWYRQDPGLGLRQIYYSMNVEVTDKGDVPEGYKVSRKEKRNFPLILESPSPNQTSLYFCASSLQGWGEKLFFGSGTQLSVL.

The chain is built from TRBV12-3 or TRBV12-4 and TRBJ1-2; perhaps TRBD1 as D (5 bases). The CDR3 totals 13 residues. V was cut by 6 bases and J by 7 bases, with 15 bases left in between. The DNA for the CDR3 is TGTGCCAGCAGGGAGGGGCACTCCAGTGGCTACACCTTC. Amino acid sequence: CASREGHSSGYTF.

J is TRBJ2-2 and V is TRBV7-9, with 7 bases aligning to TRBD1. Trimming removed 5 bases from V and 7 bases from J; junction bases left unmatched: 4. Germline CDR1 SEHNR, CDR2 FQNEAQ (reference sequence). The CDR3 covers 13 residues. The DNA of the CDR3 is TGTGCCAGCAGCGACAGGGCAAGCGGGGAGCTGTTTTTT. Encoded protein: CASSDRASGELFF. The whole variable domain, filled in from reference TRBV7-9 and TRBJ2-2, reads DTGVSQNPRHKITKRGQNVTFRCDPISEHNRLYWYRQTLGQGPEFLTYFQNEAQLEKSRLLSDRFSAERPKGSFSTLEIQRTEQGDSAMYLCASSDRASGELFFGEGSRLTVL.

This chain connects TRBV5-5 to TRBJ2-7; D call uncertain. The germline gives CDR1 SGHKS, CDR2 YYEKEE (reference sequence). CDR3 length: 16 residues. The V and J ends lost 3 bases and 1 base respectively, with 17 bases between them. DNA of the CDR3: TGTGCCAGCAGCTCCTCAATCGGCGGTGTTTCCTACGAGCAGTACTTC. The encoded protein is CASSSSIGGVSYEQYF. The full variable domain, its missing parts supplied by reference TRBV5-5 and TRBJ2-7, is DAGVTQSPTHLIKTRGQQVTLRCSPISGHKSVSWYQQVLGQGPQFIFQYYEKEERGRGNFPDRFSARQFPNYSSELNVNALLLGDSALYLCASSSSIGGVSYEQYFGPGTRLTVT.

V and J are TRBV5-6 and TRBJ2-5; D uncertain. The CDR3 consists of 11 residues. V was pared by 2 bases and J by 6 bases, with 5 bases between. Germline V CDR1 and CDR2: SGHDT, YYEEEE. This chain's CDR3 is CASSFAKTQYF. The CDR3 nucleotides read TGTGCCAGCAGCTTTGCGAAGACCCAGTACTTC.

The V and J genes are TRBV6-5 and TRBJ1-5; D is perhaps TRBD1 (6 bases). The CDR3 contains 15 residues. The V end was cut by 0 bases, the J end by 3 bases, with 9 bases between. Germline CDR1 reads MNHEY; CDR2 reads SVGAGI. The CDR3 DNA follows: TGTGCCAGCAGTTACTCCGGACAGTACAATCAGCCCCAGCATTTT. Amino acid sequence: CASSYSGQYNQPQHF.

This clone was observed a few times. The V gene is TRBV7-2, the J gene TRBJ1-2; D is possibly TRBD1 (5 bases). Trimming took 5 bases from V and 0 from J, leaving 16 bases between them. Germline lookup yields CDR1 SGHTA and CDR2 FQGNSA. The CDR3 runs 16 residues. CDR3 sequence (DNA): TGTGCCAGCAGCCCGATTAACGGGGGTACTAACTATGGCTACACCTTC. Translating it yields CASSPINGGTNYGYTF.

CDR3 sequence (DNA): TGTGCCAGCAGTGAGGGACAGGGCGATGGCTACACCTTC. It specifies CASSEGQGDGYTF. The rearrangement links TRBV2 to TRBJ1-2; TRBD1 matches 9 bases. The germline V gene has CDR1 SNHLY and CDR2 FYNNEI. Losses at the gene ends were 3 bases for V and 6 bases for J; bases not matched to a gene: 2. The CDR3 totals 13 residues.